What follows are 9 T cell receptor beta chains derived from one specimen sequenced in a study of T cell changes during pregnancy in multiple sclerosis. TCRdb's table, derived via immunoSEQ multiplex PCR, lists solely in-frame clones and lacks some. The repertoire holds roughly 40,000 clones, nearly 90% seen once, with roughly 0.48% in the top ten. The sample here was CD4+ T cells from peripheral blood mononuclear cells, taken in the first trimester of pregnancy. These receptors originate from a female donor with multiple sclerosis, enrolled in a pregnancy study.

V and J are TRBV18 and TRBJ2-5; the D gene is possibly TRBD2 (5 bases). With 4 bases removed from V and 0 bases from J, the gap between germline ends came to 6 bases. Germline loops: CDR1 KGHSH, CDR2 LQKENI. The CDR3 runs to 13 residues. CDR3 DNA sequence: TGTGCCAGCTCACGGGAGTACCAAGAGACCCAGTACTTC. This encodes CASSREYQETQYF.

The V and J genes are TRBV19 and TRBJ2-2, with D possibly being TRBD1 (6 bases). The ends were cut back, 8 bases at V and 2 bases at J, with 9 bases in the middle. The CDR3 is 13 amino acids. CDR1 is LNHDA and CDR2 is SQIVND in the germline V gene (reference sequence). DNA of the CDR3: TGTGCCAGTGGACAGATAAACACCGGGGAGCTGTTTTTT. Translated: CASGQINTGELFF.

This chain connects TRBV7-9 to TRBJ2-1; 8 positions agree with TRBD2. Germline CDR1 and CDR2: SEHNR and FQNEAQ (reference sequence). CDR3 length equals 18 residues. J was trimmed by 2 bases and V by 5 bases; bases with no gene match: 14. CDR3 loop: CASSRSLWRGATYNEQFF. The CDR3 nucleotides are TGTGCCAGCAGCCGCTCGCTGTGGCGGGGGGCCACCTACAATGAGCAGTTCTTC.

The chain couples TRBV5-1 to TRBJ2-5; 7 bases fit TRBD2. There are 14 residues in the CDR3. Germline V gives CDR1 SGHRS, CDR2 YFSETQ. Losses at the gene ends were 4 bases for V and 2 bases for J; bases not matched to a gene: 5. The CDR3 DNA reads as TGCGCCAGCAGCCGAGCGGGAACTCAAGAGACCCAGTACTTC. It yields the protein CASSRAGTQETQYF.

The V gene is TRBV30, the J gene TRBJ2-7, with TRBD2 matching over 12 bases. Germline CDR1 reads GTSNPN; CDR2 reads SVGIG (reference sequence). The length of the CDR3 is 17 residues. V gave up 0 bases and J gave up 2 bases; unmatched junction bases: 8. The CDR3 spells CAWSVFLTSGSTYEQYF. CDR3 sequence (DNA): TGTGCCTGGAGTGTATTCCTGACTAGCGGGAGTACCTACGAGCAGTACTTC.

This chain links TRBV7-2 with TRBJ1-2, with 9 bases lining up with TRBD1. V trimming: 1 base; J trimming: 7 bases; junction bases outside the gene matches: 4. This CDR3 is 14 amino acids long. CDR1 is SGHTA, CDR2 FQGNSA, per germline. CDR3 sequence: CASSLGTGDFGYTF. CDR3 nucleotides: TGTGCCAGCAGCTTAGGGACAGGGGACTTTGGCTACACCTTC.

The chain combines TRBV11-2 with TRBJ2-6; D may be TRBD1 (5 bases). Germline lookup yields CDR1 SGHAT and CDR2 FQNNGV. V was cut by 1 base and J by 0 bases, with 10 bases left in between. There are 17 residues in the CDR3. CDR3 region: CASSLVPDTSGANVLTF. The CDR3 bases are TGTGCCAGCAGCTTAGTTCCGGACACCTCTGGGGCCAACGTCCTGACTTTC.

This clone was observed a few times. The chain recombines TRBV7-9 with TRBJ2-2; D is unclear. The CDR3 contains 17 residues. V shed 6 bases and J shed 4 bases, with 21 bases lying between them. Germline V gives CDR1 SEHNR, CDR2 FQNEAQ (reference sequence). The CDR3 loop reads CASREPLGRKLTGELFF. CDR3 sequence (DNA): TGTGCCAGCAGGGAGCCCCTTGGCCGAAAACTCACCGGGGAGCTGTTTTTT.

The V and J genes are TRBV7-2 and TRBJ2-1, with 8 positions matching TRBD1. Per the germline V gene, CDR1 is SGHTA and CDR2 is FQGNSA. With 5 bases clipped from V and 8 bases from J, the junction kept 2 bases outside the gene matches. This CDR3 comprises 12 residues. This CDR3 reads CASSGQGHEQFF. The CDR3 bases are TGTGCCAGCAGCGGACAGGGTCATGAGCAGTTCTTC.